This is a list of T cell receptor beta chains from one sample in a study of PD-L1 blockade in urothelial cancer. Repertoires were generated with immunoSEQ multiplex PCR, while TCRdb's copy carries only in-frame clones and drops some. Found here are some 40,000 clones, roughly nine tenths of them singletons; the top ten hold approximately 7.5%. The material was PBMCs, obtained around atezolizumab (anti-PD-L1) treatment. Receptors originate from a man in his sixties or seventies with urothelial cancer. Both conserved end residues are part of each CDR3. Each record gives: V gene, clone size, J gene, D gene, CDR3 protein, CDR3 DNA. D genes are given only for firm matches. The size of a clone is reported for some rows only, either as once, few or many, or as a class for expanded clones.

V: TRBV7-3
size: NA
J: TRBJ2-3
D: TRBD1
CDR3: CASSLNPGQSTDTQYF
DNA: TGTGCCAGCAGCTTAAACCCGGGACAGAGCACAGATACGCAGTATTTT

V: TRBV29-1
size: NA
J: TRBJ2-7
D: NA
CDR3: CSAYRDSYEQYF
DNA: TGCAGCGCCTACAGGGACTCCTACGAGCAGTACTTC

V: TRBV9
size: NA
J: TRBJ2-2
D: TRBD1
CDR3: CASSARDRGQRNTGELFF
DNA: TGTGCCAGCAGCGCCCGGGACAGGGGGCAGAGAAACACCGGGGAGCTGTTTTTT

V: TRBV19
size: NA
J: TRBJ2-4
D: NA
CDR3: CASRGSVKNIQYF
DNA: TGTGCCAGTCGCGGGTCGGTCAAAAACATTCAGTACTTC

V: TRBV25-1
size: NA
J: TRBJ2-3
D: TRBD2
CDR3: CASSDWREITDTQYF
DNA: TGTGCCAGCAGTGATTGGCGGGAGATTACAGATACGCAGTATTTT

V: TRBV5-3
size: NA
J: TRBJ2-7
D: TRBD2
CDR3: CARSRGTSGKSRYEQYF
DNA: TGTGCCAGAAGCCGAGGGACTAGCGGTAAATCGCGCTACGAGCAGTACTTC

V: TRBV5-1
size: NA
J: TRBJ1-1
D: NA
CDR3: CASSPSGNMNTEAFF
DNA: TGCGCCAGCAGCCCGTCAGGGAACATGAACACTGAAGCTTTCTTT

V: TRBV11-1
size: few
J: TRBJ2-1
D: TRBD2
CDR3: CASTTSGRDYNEQFF
DNA: TGTGCCAGCACTACTAGCGGGAGGGACTACAATGAGCAGTTCTTC

V: TRBV5-5
size: NA
J: TRBJ2-7
D: TRBD2
CDR3: CASSLAAGDYEQYF
DNA: TGTGCCAGCAGCTTGGCAGCGGGGGACTACGAGCAGTACTTC

V: TRBV7-3
size: NA
J: TRBJ2-1
D: TRBD2
CDR3: CASSAGLAGVNEQFF
DNA: TGTGCCAGCAGCGCTGGACTAGCGGGAGTGAATGAGCAGTTCTTC

V: TRBV5-1
size: NA
J: TRBJ1-2
D: TRBD1
CDR3: CASRAGTASSSNYGYTF
DNA: TGCGCCAGCAGGGCGGGGACAGCGAGTTCCTCTAACTATGGCTACACCTTC

V: TRBV7-9
size: NA
J: TRBJ1-4
D: TRBD1
CDR3: CAGSDVGTGNVKLFF
DNA: TGTGCCGGCAGCGACGTAGGGACAGGGAATGTAAAACTGTTTTTT

V: TRBV19
size: NA
J: TRBJ2-7
D: TRBD1
CDR3: CASSPMFSGQGQQQYF
DNA: TGTGCCAGTAGTCCCATGTTTTCGGGACAGGGCCAACAACAGTACTTC

V: TRBV6-5
size: NA
J: TRBJ2-2
D: TRBD1
CDR3: CASRGRDRDTGELFF
DNA: TGTGCCAGCAGGGGCCGGGACAGGGACACCGGGGAGCTGTTTTTT

V: TRBV6-4
size: medium-sized
J: TRBJ2-1
D: TRBD2
CDR3: CASSSLAGADEQFF
DNA: TGTGCCAGCAGCTCGCTAGCGGGAGCGGATGAGCAGTTCTTC

V: TRBV6-6
size: few
J: TRBJ2-5
D: TRBD1
CDR3: CASSYGTAQETQYF
DNA: TGTGCCAGCAGTTACGGGACAGCCCAAGAGACCCAGTACTTC

V: TRBV5-4
size: few
J: TRBJ2-1
D: TRBD2
CDR3: CASSSGLAGESNEQFF
DNA: TGTGCCAGCAGCTCGGGACTAGCGGGAGAGAGCAATGAGCAGTTCTTC

V: TRBV6-5
size: NA
J: TRBJ2-5
D: NA
CDR3: CASSRSGPGAQYF
DNA: TGTGCCAGCAGTCGGAGCGGACCGGGGGCCCAGTACTTC

V: TRBV19
size: NA
J: TRBJ1-5
D: NA
CDR3: CASRASGTNQPQHF
DNA: TGTGCCAGTAGAGCGTCGGGAACCAATCAGCCCCAGCATTTT

V: TRBV7-3
size: once
J: TRBJ2-1
D: NA
CDR3: CASSPQASSYNEQFF
DNA: TGTGCCAGCAGCCCCCAAGCAAGCTCCTACAATGAGCAGTTCTTC

V: TRBV7-9
size: NA
J: TRBJ1-2
D: TRBD1
CDR3: CASSRGLNYGYTF
DNA: TGTGCCAGCAGTAGGGGGCTGAACTATGGCTACACCTTC

V: TRBV5-6
size: NA
J: TRBJ2-1
D: TRBD1
CDR3: CASSFRGQGGYREQFF
DNA: TGTGCCAGCAGCTTCAGAGGACAGGGGGGTTATAGGGAGCAGTTCTTC

V: TRBV7-2
size: NA
J: TRBJ1-4
D: NA
CDR3: CASSLGSVTNEKLFF
DNA: TGTGCCAGCAGCTTAGGGTCGGTAACTAATGAAAAACTGTTTTTT

V: TRBV5-1
size: NA
J: TRBJ2-7
D: TRBD1
CDR3: CASSSTGLDEQYF
DNA: TGCGCCAGCAGCTCGACAGGGCTAGACGAGCAGTACTTC

V: TRBV19
size: NA
J: TRBJ2-5
D: NA
CDR3: CASSMNLGAETQYF
DNA: TGTGCCAGTAGTATGAATTTGGGGGCAGAGACCCAGTACTTC

V: TRBV10-3
size: NA
J: TRBJ2-2
D: NA
CDR3: CAISETAGELFF
DNA: TGTGCCATCAGTGAGACGGCCGGGGAGCTGTTTTTT

V: TRBV9
size: NA
J: TRBJ1-4
D: TRBD1
CDR3: CASSVEAGGRSEKLFF
DNA: TGTGCCAGCAGCGTAGAGGCAGGGGGCCGGAGTGAAAAACTGTTTTTT

V: TRBV18
size: NA
J: TRBJ2-2
D: NA
CDR3: CASSPGQGESTGELFF
DNA: TGTGCCAGCTCACCAGGCCAGGGCGAGAGCACCGGGGAGCTGTTTTTT

V: TRBV11-2
size: NA
J: TRBJ2-7
D: TRBD2
CDR3: CASSLRASGTYEQYF
DNA: TGTGCCAGCAGCTTACGGGCTAGCGGAACCTACGAGCAGTACTTC

V: TRBV28
size: NA
J: TRBJ2-5
D: TRBD2
CDR3: CASSLLGLAGAETQYF
DNA: TGTGCCAGCAGCCTTTTGGGACTAGCGGGAGCGGAGACCCAGTACTTC

V: TRBV27
size: NA
J: TRBJ2-2
D: TRBD2
CDR3: CASSLETSGRGRVTTGELFF
DNA: TGTGCCAGCAGTTTGGAAACGAGCGGGAGGGGTCGCGTGACAACCGGGGAGCTGTTTTTT

V: TRBV15
size: NA
J: TRBJ1-5
D: NA
CDR3: CATSREAVSNQPQHF
DNA: TGTGCCACCAGCAGAGAGGCGGTGAGCAATCAGCCCCAGCATTTT

V: TRBV28
size: NA
J: TRBJ2-1
D: NA
CDR3: CASSLLGQEQFF
DNA: TGTGCCAGCAGTCTACTAGGGCAAGAGCAGTTCTTC

V: TRBV28
size: NA
J: TRBJ1-2
D: TRBD1
CDR3: CASSSLGTGVRYGYTF
DNA: TGTGCCAGCAGTTCACTCGGGACAGGGGTTCGGTATGGCTACACCTTC

V: TRBV28
size: NA
J: TRBJ2-1
D: NA
CDR3: CASKQGWEQFF
DNA: TGTGCCAGTAAACAGGGTTGGGAGCAGTTCTTC

V: TRBV29-1
size: NA
J: TRBJ2-5
D: TRBD2
CDR3: CSVGLAGVQETQYF
DNA: TGCAGCGTTGGCCTAGCGGGAGTCCAAGAGACCCAGTACTTC

V: TRBV7-8
size: NA
J: TRBJ2-7
D: TRBD2
CDR3: CASGPTSGIKYEQYF
DNA: TGTGCCAGCGGACCTACTAGCGGGATCAAATACGAGCAGTACTTC

V: TRBV11-1
size: NA
J: TRBJ1-4
D: NA
CDR3: CASSFMRTTEKLFF
DNA: TGTGCCAGCAGCTTCATGAGGACAACTGAAAAACTGTTTTTT

V: TRBV4-1
size: once
J: TRBJ1-2
D: NA
CDR3: CASSRQILPLQGRYGYTF
DNA: TGCGCCAGCAGCCGCCAAATCTTGCCCCTCCAGGGCCGCTATGGCTACACCTTC

V: TRBV19
size: NA
J: TRBJ1-1
D: TRBD1
CDR3: CASSPRQGGEAFF
DNA: TGTGCCAGTAGTCCACGACAGGGTGGGGAAGCTTTCTTT

V: TRBV15
size: NA
J: TRBJ1-2
D: NA
CDR3: CATSRDRGTGGYTF
DNA: TGTGCTACCAGCAGAGATCGGGGGACGGGAGGCTACACCTTC

V: TRBV19
size: NA
J: TRBJ2-5
D: NA
CDR3: CASSIDQGIQETQYF
DNA: TGTGCCAGTAGTATAGATCAGGGGATTCAAGAGACCCAGTACTTC

V: TRBV4-2
size: NA
J: TRBJ1-4
D: TRBD1
CDR3: CASSQDEPGQPLALNEKLFF
DNA: TGTGCCAGCAGCCAAGATGAGCCGGGACAGCCCCTAGCCTTGAATGAAAAACTGTTTTTT

V: TRBV7-9
size: NA
J: TRBJ1-1
D: NA
CDR3: CASSLGGSGTEAFF
DNA: TGTGCCAGCAGCTTAGGCGGTTCTGGTACTGAAGCTTTCTTT

V: TRBV28
size: NA
J: TRBJ2-5
D: NA
CDR3: CASTATGIQETQYF
DNA: TGTGCCAGCACTGCGACAGGAATCCAAGAGACCCAGTACTTC

V: TRBV7-3
size: NA
J: TRBJ2-2
D: TRBD2
CDR3: CASSLERSGLLAGNWNTGELFF
DNA: TGTGCCAGCAGCCTAGAGCGGTCGGGGCTACTAGCGGGAAATTGGAACACCGGGGAGCTGTTTTTT

V: TRBV7-3
size: NA
J: TRBJ2-1
D: TRBD2
CDR3: CASSLRLAGVSEQFF
DNA: TGTGCCAGCAGCTTAAGACTAGCGGGAGTTTCCGAGCAGTTCTTC

V: TRBV6-5
size: NA
J: TRBJ1-5
D: NA
CDR3: CASSYQGSGQPQHF
DNA: TGTGCCAGCAGTTATCAGGGGTCGGGTCAGCCCCAGCATTTT